What follows are 12 T cell receptor beta chains derived from one specimen sequenced in a study of cytomegalovirus exposure and HLA in healthy donors. PCR involved 60 Vbeta and 13 Jbeta primers. Libraries were prepared by immunoSEQ multiplex PCR; TCRdb keeps only in-frame clonotypes and omits some of them. The sample has some 120,000 clones; 83% are singletons. Material for sequencing was PBMCs. The origin of the receptors is a man younger than 30 in good health and CMV-seropositive.

The rearrangement uses TRBV2 and TRBJ2-5; D might be TRBD1 (5 bases). CDR3 size: 14 residues. V lost 8 bases, J lost 7 bases, and 20 bases lay in between. The germline CDR1 and CDR2 sequences are SNHLY and FYNNEI. The CDR3 DNA reads as TGTGCCAGCTCCACAAGGACCAACACAGGGACCCAGTACTTC. The encoded protein is CASSTRTNTGTQYF.

As regards this clone: At one boundary the junction diverges from the germline segment, which might be a read error. The chain has TRBV10-3 and TRBJ1-1; no clear D. The CDR3 is 15 amino acids. Looked up from germline, CDR1 is ENHRY and CDR2 is SYGVKD. The CDR3 nucleotides read TGTGCCATCAGTGAGTCTGGAGAACCGAACACTGAAGATTTCTTT. Its translation is CAISESGEPNTEDFF.

This clone was seen more than once but under ten times. The J gene is TRBJ1-1, the V gene TRBV4-1; D is perhaps TRBD1 (5 bases). The V gene lost 5 bases and the J gene lost 3 bases, with 13 bases spanning the gap. CDR1 MGHRA and CDR2 YSYEKL come from the germline V gene. The CDR3 is 14 residues long. CDR3 loop: CASSKSREDTEAFF. The DNA for the CDR3 is TGCGCCAGCAGCAAATCCAGGGAAGACACTGAAGCTTTCTTT.

The chain recombines TRBV9 with TRBJ1-2; D call uncertain. The CDR3 contains 14 residues. Germline CDR1 and CDR2: SGDLS and YYNGEE. The V and J ends lost 3 bases and 2 bases respectively, with 11 bases between them. This chain's CDR3 is CASSAGVGNYGYTF. The DNA for the CDR3 is TGTGCCAGCAGCGCCGGGGTAGGGAACTATGGCTACACCTTC.

J is TRBJ1-2 and V is TRBV18; 7 positions agree with TRBD1. CDR3 length: 15 residues. Germline V gene sequence: CDR1 KGHSH, CDR2 LQKENI. Losses at the gene ends were 3 bases for V and 6 bases for J; bases not matched to a gene: 10. In nucleotides, the CDR3 is TGTGCCAGCTCACCCCGACAGGGATATGAGAATGGCTACACCTTC. Translated: CASSPRQGYENGYTF.

This clone was picked up a small number of times. Additional DNA sequences in this sample encode the identical CDR3. The CDR3 DNA is TGCAGCGTCGCCAATACAGGGGGAGGAGGGCCCCAGCATTTT. Its translation: CSVANTGGGGPQHF. The gene calls are TRBV29-1 and TRBJ1-5; 8 nucleotides align to TRBD1. Germline V lookup: CDR1 SQVTM, CDR2 ANQGSEA. This CDR3 comprises 14 residues. V shed 6 bases, J shed 9 bases, and the junction held 13 bases outside the gene matches.

The V call is TRBV6-5, the J call TRBJ1-2; D ambiguous. Germline V lookup: CDR1 MNHEY, CDR2 SVGAGI. CDR3 length: 14 amino acids. Trimming cost V 0 bases and J 0 bases, with 5 bases left between them. The CDR3 reads CASSYSGSNYGYTF. As DNA, the CDR3 is TGTGCCAGCAGTTACTCTGGCTCTAACTATGGCTACACCTTC.

The count of this clone is one. The rearrangement joins TRBV9 to TRBJ1-3; 8 bases map to TRBD1. From germline, CDR1 is SGDLS and CDR2 YYNGEE. The CDR3 is 17 residues long. With 4 bases clipped from V and 0 bases from J, the junction kept 9 bases outside the gene matches. CDR3 sequence reads: CASSSGQGISSGNTIYF. CDR3 DNA sequence: TGTGCCAGCAGCTCTGGACAGGGAATTTCCTCTGGAAACACCATATATTTT.

The chain employs TRBV6-1 and TRBJ2-7; no reliable D call. The ends were cut back, 2 bases at V and 3 bases at J, with 17 bases in the middle. Germline-derived CDR1 and CDR2 are MNHNS and SASEGT. The CDR3 consists of 16 residues. As DNA, the CDR3 is TGTGCCAGCAGTGAAATTCAGGCCCTGTTAAACTACGAGCAGTACTTC. Translating gives CASSEIQALLNYEQYF.

As for this clone: Its ends do not fully match the called genes, so a read error is possible. The gene calls are TRBV11-2 and TRBJ2-1; 9 nucleotides align to TRBD2. Germline V gene lookup returns CDR1 SGHAT and CDR2 FQNNGV. The CDR3 extends over 16 amino acids. The CDR3 spells CASSVPGERGAPIWLF. Written as DNA, the CDR3 is TGTGCCAGCAGCGTACCCGGTGAGCGGGGGGCGCCAATTTGGCTCTTC.

The rearrangement links TRBV11-2 to TRBJ1-2, with TRBD1 matching 7 bases. The germline V gene has CDR1 SGHAT and CDR2 FQNNGV. The CDR3 has 16 residues. V shed 0 bases and J 8 bases; nucleotides not matched to a gene: 12. This chain's CDR3 is CASSLDVTGVADGYTF. The CDR3 DNA is TGTGCCAGCAGCTTAGATGTAACAGGGGTGGCGGACGGCTACACCTTC.

J is TRBJ2-7 and V is TRBV10-1; 8 bases align to TRBD2. Germline trimming cut 3 bases from V and 3 bases from J; bases unmatched to any gene: 4. The CDR3 has 14 residues. CDR1 is WNHNN, CDR2 SYGVQD, per germline (reference sequence). The CDR3: CASSDLSGGYEQYF. The CDR3 nucleotides read TGCGCCAGCAGTGATTTGAGCGGGGGCTACGAGCAGTACTTC.